This TCR beta chain was found in a study of blood T cell repertoires in COVID-19 (TCRdb year 2020). Background on the whole study: The collaborator samples originated in the United States, Italy and Spain and spanned the acute and convalescent phases of COVID-19. The material from the prospective study consisted of cDNA or gDNA derived from T cells, B-cell-depleted T cells, or PBMCs. Subjects who had been exposed to COVID-19, were actively infected with it, or had recovered from it provided the deeply sampled blood TCRbeta repertoires that made up the dataset. The repertoires were made available in a free public database intended to serve as a resource for research on the immune response to SARS-CoV-2. Samples came from the ongoing ImmuneRACE study (first 160 participants) plus 1,254 subjects from 6 global collaborators. The sample metadata nearly always contained a de-identified subject ID, COVID-19 status, age in years and sex. Where available, HLA class I and class II types were obtained from metadata supplied by the sample provider rather than from assay-based typing.

The collaborating institutions used their own protocols to collect whole blood in K2EDTA tubes. For TCRbeta analysis, collaborators shipped samples as frozen whole blood, isolated PBMCs, or DNA extracted from either of those sample types. Taken from the germline V gene, the CDR1 and CDR2 loops are SGHVS and FQNEAQ. From its cysteine to its phenylalanine, the CDR3 spans 15 amino acids. The retained sequence is limited to the CDR3, 45 bases, with the frame set at the first base. V gives up 0 bases and J gives up 5 bases, and the segment between their germline ends measures 13 bases. General conclusions and limits of the study: The amount of clinical and demographic metadata varied by source and participant and was provided uncurated.

TCRbeta CDR3 regions were amplified from genomic DNA using the immunoSEQ Assay, a bias-controlled multiplex PCR. The authors' analysis ran thus. The number of nucleated cells in each sample was estimated by amplification of reference gene primers within the assay. To quantify the absolute abundance of each unique TCRbeta CDR3 rearrangement, sequence reads were collapsed and filtered. For each sample, productive Simpson clonality was calculated as the square root of Simpson's diversity index across productive rearrangements. TCRdb re-hosts the immuneACCESS table, in-frame sequences only. Its copies lack some clones; in the studies checked, an unresolved V gene accounts for under half of them, and the cause for the rest is not known. V and J calls and clone size are those listed in that table; D and trimming were worked out from the DNA. A total of under 30,000 clones appear in this sample, approximately 94% of them only once. The ten biggest clones cover 4% to 5% of the sample.

On this clone itself: The target of this receptor is not known. One base away there is no much larger clone; base qualities are not given.

The source of this sequence is a human donor with active COVID-19. The donor label of this sample is uncertain. Specimen: peripheral blood. This chain is built from TRBV7-8 and TRBJ1-2; the D gene identity is not certain. The DNA sequence reads TGTGCCAGCAGCTTAGCCCAGGTTGTAAAGTATGGCTACACCTTC. The translation is CASSLAQVVKYGYTF.